The T cell receptor beta chain described here comes from a study of control samples from healthy donors and cancer patients. A few counts support this clone. The table came from immunoSEQ multiplex PCR; TCRdb's copy has only in-frame clones and leaves some out. The sample carries 100,000 to 150,000 clones, 80% to 95% recorded once. This clonotype originated in a man aged 35-49 years in good health. Sequenced sample: blood.

This chain's CDR3 is CASSPDRGSIRRYYEQYF. The CDR3 DNA is TGTGCCAGCAGCCCGGACAGGGGCTCGATCCGGCGTTACTACGAGCAGTACTTC. The gene calls are TRBV7-2 and TRBJ2-7; 9 nucleotides match TRBD1. The CDR3 length is 18 residues. Germline CDR1 reads SGHTA; CDR2 reads FQGNSA. The J segment lost 3 bases and the V segment lost 5 bases, leaving 17 bases of the junction unmatched.